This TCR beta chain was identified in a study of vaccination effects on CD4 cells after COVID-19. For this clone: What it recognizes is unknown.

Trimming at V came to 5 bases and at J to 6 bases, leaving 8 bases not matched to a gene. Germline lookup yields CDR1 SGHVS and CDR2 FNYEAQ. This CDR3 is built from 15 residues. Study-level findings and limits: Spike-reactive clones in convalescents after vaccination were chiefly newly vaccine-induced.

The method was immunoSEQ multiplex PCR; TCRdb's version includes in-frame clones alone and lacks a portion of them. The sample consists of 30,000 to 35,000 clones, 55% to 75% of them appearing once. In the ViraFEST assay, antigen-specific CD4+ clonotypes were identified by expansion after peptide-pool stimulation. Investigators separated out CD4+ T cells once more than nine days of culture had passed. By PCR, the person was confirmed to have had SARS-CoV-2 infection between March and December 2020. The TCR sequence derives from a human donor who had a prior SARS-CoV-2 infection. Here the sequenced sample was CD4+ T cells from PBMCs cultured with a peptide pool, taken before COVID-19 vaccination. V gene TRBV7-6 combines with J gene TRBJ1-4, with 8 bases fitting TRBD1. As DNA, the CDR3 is TGTGCCAGCAGCCACCCGGGCAGGGGGCATGAAAAACTGTTTTTT. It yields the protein CASSHPGRGHEKLFF.